The present T cell receptor beta chain was sequenced within a study of OX40 agonist ivuxolimab in advanced cancers. Across the whole study: The patients' treatment was ivuxolimab, an agonistic anti-OX40 (CD134) antibody.

V dropped 4 bases and J dropped 3; count of bases not matched to a gene: 9. Germline assignment: CDR1 SGHRS and CDR2 YFSETQ. The CDR3 is 15 amino acids. To note about this clone: Its matching antigen is unknown.

Notes on the study in general: CD8+ T cells were the subset that, on average, had more expanded clones than CD4+. Blood T cells, both CD4+ and CD8+, expanded clonally by week 6 at 0.1 to 3.0 mg/kg. Some nonresponders likewise displayed low normalized T-cell clonal expansion.

Some clones are missing from TCRdb's copy, which holds only in-frame ones; the method was immunoSEQ multiplex PCR. The table lists 82,000 or so clones, around nine tenths of them singletons. This material consisted of CD4+ or CD8+ T cells sorted from blood, taken in a trial of the OX40 agonist ivuxolimab. This chain joins TRBV5-1 and TRBJ2-7; 8 nucleotides match TRBD1. The receptor's source is an adult with an advanced solid tumor such as melanoma, head and neck, liver or kidney cancer. CDR3 nucleotide sequence: TGCGCCAGCAGCCCTCAGGGGGCGATTGTCTACGAGCAGTACTTC. It yields the protein CASSPQGAIVYEQYF.